The 26 T cell receptor beta chains below come from one sample, sequenced in a study of cytomegalovirus exposure and HLA in healthy donors. PCR involved 60 Vbeta and 13 Jbeta primers. Produced via immunoSEQ multiplex PCR; TCRdb's table is partial and in-frame only. Among about 120,000 clones listed, about 80% were seen once. The sequenced material came from PBMCs. The receptors derive from a female donor in good health and CMV-seropositive.

This clone occurred a few times. This sequence joins TRBV5-1 and TRBJ2-7, with D possibly matching TRBD1 (6 bases). Germline V gives CDR1 SGHRS, CDR2 YFSETQ. CDR3 length: 13 residues. V gave up 1 base and J gave up 3 bases, with 8 bases separating them. DNA for the CDR3: TGCGCCAGCAGCTTGACAGGGTTCTACGAGCAGTACTTC. As protein: CASSLTGFYEQYF.

A few counts support this clone. The chain combines TRBV28 with TRBJ1-2; D unresolved. Germline lookup yields CDR1 MDHEN and CDR2 SYDVKM. V shed 6 bases and J shed 10 bases, with 21 bases lying between them. This CDR3 spans 14 amino acids. The CDR3 bases are TGTGCCAGCAGGGAGGGTGGAGGCCTTTTGCTCTACACCTTC. Translating gives CASREGGGLLLYTF.

V is TRBV19 and J is TRBJ1-1; D gene ambiguous. The V gene's germline CDR1 is LNHDA and CDR2 SQIVND (reference sequence). Trimming cost V 4 bases and J 0 bases, with 6 bases left between them. This CDR3 contains 13 residues. The CDR3 bases are TGTGCCAGTAGTAGGGCCCTGAACACTGAAGCTTTCTTT. Translation gives CASSRALNTEAFF.

In DNA form, the CDR3 reads TGTGCCAGCAGTCCCGCGCGGGGGATTAATGAGCAGTTCTTC. It is translated as CASSPARGINEQFF. J is TRBJ2-1 and V is TRBV2, with 7 bases lining up with TRBD2. Unmatched junction bases numbered 8, after V lost 5 bases and J lost 7 bases. The CDR3 is made up of 14 amino acids. Germline V gene sequence: CDR1 SNHLY, CDR2 FYNNEI. The full variable domain, with the rest looked up from reference TRBV2 and TRBJ2-1, is EPEVTQTPSHQVTQMGQEVILRCVPISNHLYFYWYRQILGQKVEFLVSFYNNEISEKSEIFDDQFSVERPDGSNFTLKIRSTKLEDSAMYFCASSPARGINEQFFGPGTRLTVL.

The genes are TRBV6-5 and TRBJ2-3; the D gene is possibly TRBD1 (5 bases). Trimming shortened V by 4 bases and J by 4 bases, and 12 bases separated the two germline ends. Germline V lookup: CDR1 MNHEY, CDR2 SVGAGI. The CDR3 extends over 14 amino acids. CDR3 in DNA: TGTGCCAGCAGTTCTACTCTAGGGGCAGATACGCAGTATTTT. Protein sequence: CASSSTLGADTQYF.

This chain uses TRBV19 with TRBJ1-5; TRBD1 is a possible D gene (5 bases). Trimming removed 7 bases at V and 7 bases at J, with 23 bases between. CDR1 and CDR2 from the germline V gene are LNHDA and SQIVND (reference sequence). The CDR3 is made up of 16 amino acids. The DNA for the CDR3 is TGTGCCAGTAACCTTAACATTGGGGGGAGTGGACAGCCCCAGCATTTT. It encodes CASNLNIGGSGQPQHF.

This clone was picked up one time. The rearrangement uses TRBV2 and TRBJ1-2; D remains unclear. This CDR3 is 13 amino acids long. The V end was cut by 5 bases, the J end by 7 bases, with 14 bases between. CDR1 SNHLY and CDR2 FYNNEI come from the germline V gene. The CDR3 sequence: CASSTELIGGYTF. As DNA, the CDR3 is TGTGCCAGCAGTACCGAACTAATAGGTGGCTACACCTTC. The full variable domain, in which reference TRBV2 and TRBJ1-2 provide the parts outside the CDR3, is EPEVTQTPSHQVTQMGQEVILRCVPISNHLYFYWYRQILGQKVEFLVSFYNNEISEKSEIFDDQFSVERPDGSNFTLKIRSTKLEDSAMYFCASSTELIGGYTFGSGTRLTVV.

The V gene is TRBV5-4, the J gene TRBJ1-4, with D possibly TRBD1 on 6 matching bases. The germline V gene encodes CDR1 SGHNT and CDR2 YYREEE (reference sequence). The CDR3 totals 16 residues. Trimming cost V 4 bases and J 2 bases, with 15 bases left between them. CDR3 protein: CASSDAGTNTNEKLFF. DNA for the CDR3: TGTGCCAGCAGCGATGCCGGGACAAATACTAATGAAAAACTGTTTTTT.

The J gene is TRBJ2-7, the V gene TRBV7-6; 11 nucleotides agree with TRBD2. The CDR3 extends over 14 amino acids. The germline V gene has CDR1 SGHVS and CDR2 FNYEAQ. After removal of 1 base from V and 10 bases from J, the junction contained 6 bases not matched to a gene. The CDR3 protein is CASSLVAGGSLQYF. The CDR3 DNA reads as TGTGCCAGCAGCTTAGTAGCGGGGGGGTCCTTACAGTACTTC.

V and J are TRBV7-6 and TRBJ2-7, with 10 nucleotides matching TRBD1. Unmatched junction bases numbered 8, after V lost 5 bases and J lost 4 bases. CDR1 SGHVS and CDR2 FNYEAQ come from the germline V gene. This CDR3 has 15 residues. The CDR3 DNA follows: TGTGCCAGCAGCCCGGGACAGGGGATAATATACGAGCAGTACTTC. Translating it yields CASSPGQGIIYEQYF. The full variable domain, in which reference TRBV7-6 and TRBJ2-7 provide the parts outside the CDR3, is GAGVSQSPRYKVTKRGQDVALRCDPISGHVSLYWYRQALGQGPEFLTYFNYEAQQDKSGLPNDRFSAERPEGSISTLTIQRTEQRDSAMYRCASSPGQGIIYEQYFGPGTRLTVT.

This chain joins TRBV27 and TRBJ1-2; D unclear. Germline V gene data show CDR1 as MNHEY and CDR2 as SMNVEV (reference sequence). This CDR3 contains 15 residues. V shed 2 bases and J shed 0 bases, with 10 bases lying between them. CDR3 sequence: CASSLKWAANYGYTF. As DNA, the CDR3 is TGTGCCAGCAGTTTAAAGTGGGCCGCTAACTATGGCTACACCTTC.

The V gene is TRBV5-8, the J gene TRBJ1-1; D is undetermined. The length of the CDR3 is 14 residues. V lost 5 bases and J 2 bases, leaving 13 bases between the germline ends. Germline V lookup: CDR1 SGHTS, CDR2 YDEGEE. The CDR3 DNA reads TGTGCCAGCAGTAACGGGAAGGGAAACACTGAAGCTTTCTTT. The encoded protein is CASSNGKGNTEAFF.

The chain carries TRBV30 and TRBJ2-7; 9 bases match TRBD1. This CDR3 has 14 residues. Germline CDR1 GTSNPN, CDR2 SVGIG (reference sequence). With 2 bases clipped from V and 5 bases from J, the junction kept 7 bases outside the gene matches. CDR3 sequence: CAWSTGTGSHEQYF. The DNA for the CDR3 is TGTGCCTGGAGTACCGGGACAGGGTCCCACGAGCAGTACTTC.

The rearrangement uses TRBV30 and TRBJ2-7; 11 nucleotides align to TRBD1. Germline-derived CDR1 and CDR2 are GTSNPN and SVGIG (reference sequence). The CDR3 is made up of 14 amino acids. The V and J ends lost 3 bases and 3 bases, in that order; junction bases with no gene match: 4. In nucleotides, the CDR3 is TGTGCCTGGAGGTCCGGGACAGGGGGCTACGAGCAGTACTTC. Translated: CAWRSGTGGYEQYF.

The rearrangement joins TRBV18 to TRBJ2-2; no clear D gene. Germline values: CDR1 KGHSH, CDR2 LQKENI. This CDR3 comprises 15 residues. The V end was cut by 1 base, the J end by 0 bases, with 6 bases between. This chain's CDR3 is CASSPLTANTGELFF. The CDR3 nucleotides are TGTGCCAGCTCACCACTAACAGCGAACACCGGGGAGCTGTTTTTT.

This clone has a single count. The chain links TRBV7-3 to TRBJ1-4; unclear D gene. CDR3 length: 15 amino acids. V dropped 5 bases and J dropped 0 bases, with 10 bases sitting between them. Germline loops: CDR1 SGHTA, CDR2 FQGTGA. Here the CDR3 DNA reads TGTGCCAGCAGCCCCGGTTCTGCAACTAATGAAAAACTGTTTTTT. This sequence encodes CASSPGSATNEKLFF.

The V call is TRBV7-6, the J call TRBJ2-1; D perhaps matches TRBD2 (5 bases). Deletions cut 2 bases from V and 10 bases from J, with 6 bases between. The CDR3 consists of 11 residues. CDR1 is SGHVS and CDR2 is FNYEAQ in the germline V gene. CDR3 sequence reads: CASSLTGEQFF. As DNA, the CDR3 is TGTGCCAGCAGCTTAACGGGGGAGCAGTTCTTC.

In its sample, this clone was seen a few times. The rearrangement links TRBV6-1 to TRBJ1-1, with D perhaps TRBD1 (6 bases). Germline CDR1 is MNHNS and CDR2 is SASEGT. Trimming removed 5 bases at V and 11 bases at J, with 18 bases between. CDR3 length equals 13 residues. The CDR3 DNA is TGTGCCAGCAGTCCCACCCGGACAGTTGGGGCTTTCTTT. Protein: CASSPTRTVGAFF.

The chain's CDR3 is CASSSGLISPLHF. In DNA form, the CDR3 reads TGTGCCAGCAGCTCGGGACTCATTTCACCCCTCCACTTT. The chain links TRBV7-9 to TRBJ1-6, with D maybe TRBD1 (5 bases). Trimming cost V 4 bases and J 9 bases, with 10 bases left between them. The CDR3 sequence is 13 residues long. Per the germline V gene, CDR1 is SEHNR and CDR2 is FQNEAQ (reference sequence).

The count of this clone is one. This rearrangement joins TRBV4-1 to TRBJ1-5, with a possible D match to TRBD1 (5 bases). The CDR3 has 16 residues. The V gene lost 0 bases and the J gene lost 6 bases, with 15 bases spanning the gap. The germline CDR1 and CDR2 sequences are MGHRA and YSYEKL. The CDR3 region is CASSQEPARDGQPQHF. CDR3 DNA sequence: TGCGCCAGCAGCCAAGAGCCGGCCAGGGATGGTCAGCCCCAGCATTTT.

The gene calls are TRBV5-1 and TRBJ2-7, with TRBD2 identical over 9 bases. With 4 bases clipped from V and 5 bases from J, the junction kept 13 bases outside the gene matches. The germline gives CDR1 SGHRS, CDR2 YFSETQ. The CDR3 is made up of 16 amino acids. As DNA, the CDR3 is TGCGCCAGCAGCCCGGGAAATAGCGGGGGTAAGGACGAGCAGTACTTC. Amino acid sequence: CASSPGNSGGKDEQYF.

V and J are TRBV11-2 and TRBJ1-6; D gene ambiguous. V was pared by 0 bases and J by 7 bases, with 10 bases between. Germline lookup yields CDR1 SGHAT and CDR2 FQNNGV. The CDR3 totals 15 residues. The DNA for the CDR3 is TGTGCCAGCAGCTTAGAACCCTCGGGGAATTCACCCCTCCACTTT. Translated: CASSLEPSGNSPLHF.

Comments on this clone: At one end the junction does not follow the germline gene, possibly because of a read error. The chain couples TRBV27 to TRBJ2-7; D uncertain. Germline lookup yields CDR1 MNHEY and CDR2 SMNVEV (reference sequence). The CDR3 length is 14 residues. The CDR3, as DNA: TGTGCCAGCAGGTTATTGCTGAGCTCCTACGAGCAGTACTTC. Translated, it gives CASRLLLSSYEQYF.

The chain couples TRBV15 to TRBJ1-5, with D tentatively TRBD1 (6 bases). The V gene lost 0 bases and the J gene lost 9 bases, with 9 bases spanning the gap. Germline V CDR1 and CDR2: LNHNV, YYDKDF (reference sequence). The CDR3 length is 13 residues. This CDR3 is CATSRERGGPQHF. CDR3 DNA sequence: TGTGCCACCAGCAGAGAAAGGGGGGGGCCCCAGCATTTT.

In this sample, this clone turned up once. Sequence at one end of the junction differs from germline and may be a read error. The V call is TRBV10-3, the J call TRBJ2-1; 9 bases align to TRBD2. This CDR3 comprises 16 residues. Germline V gives CDR1 ENHRY, CDR2 SYGVKD. The CDR3 coding sequence is TGTGCCATCAGTGGCCCTAAGCGGGGGGCCTATAATGAGCAGTTCTTC. This encodes CAISGPKRGAYNEQFF.

The chain joins TRBV5-4 to TRBJ1-1; 8 bases are shared with TRBD1. Trimming took 3 bases from V and 5 from J; bases not matched to a gene: 9. CDR1 is SGHNT and CDR2 is YYREEE in the germline V gene (reference sequence). The CDR3 contains 15 residues. CDR3 in amino acids: CASSSAGGRRTEAFF. CDR3 sequence (DNA): TGTGCCAGCAGCTCCGCAGGGGGCAGGAGGACTGAAGCTTTCTTT.